These T cell receptor beta chains were read from a single sample in a study of beta chain features in type 1 diabetes. Using immunoSEQ multiplex PCR, the repertoire was profiled, and TCRdb retains in-frame clones only, with some absent. Altogether 500,000 to 850,000 clones are present, 11% to 15% being singletons, with the ten largest covering 0.035% to 0.045%. The sequencing input was naive CD4+ T cells from blood. These receptors originate from a man aged 18 to 29 with type 1 diabetes. Each CDR3 is given with its conserved first and last residue. Each record gives: CDR3 protein, CDR3 DNA, V gene, J gene, clone size, D gene. D genes are given only for firm matches. The size entry is marked missing in some rows and otherwise reads once, few, many or a size class.

cdr3_aa: CAWSVRGGRTDTQYF
cdr3_nt: TGTGCCTGGAGTGTACGGGGGGGCCGGACAGATACGCAGTATTTT
v_call: TRBV30
j_call: TRBJ2-3
clone_size: few
d_call: TRBD2

cdr3_aa: CAWQGSYEQYF
cdr3_nt: TGTGCCTGGCAAGGCTCCTACGAGCAGTACTTC
v_call: TRBV30
j_call: TRBJ2-7
clone_size: few
d_call: -

cdr3_aa: CASSFSGGATETQYF
cdr3_nt: TGTGCCAGCAGCTTCTCCGGTGGGGCGACCGAGACCCAGTACTTC
v_call: TRBV11-3
j_call: TRBJ2-5
clone_size: -
d_call: -

cdr3_aa: CASSSPLGTGGSGANVLTF
cdr3_nt: TGTGCCAGCAGCTCACCCTTGGGGACAGGGGGTTCCGGGGCCAACGTCCTGACTTTC
v_call: TRBV7-2
j_call: TRBJ2-6
clone_size: -
d_call: TRBD1

cdr3_aa: CASSPESQETQYF
cdr3_nt: TGTGCCAGCAGCCCCGAAAGCCAAGAGACCCAGTACTTC
v_call: TRBV28
j_call: TRBJ2-5
clone_size: -
d_call: -

cdr3_aa: CASSSGGGESTDTQYF
cdr3_nt: TGCGCCAGCAGTTCCGGTGGCGGGGAAAGCACAGATACGCAGTATTTT
v_call: TRBV5-1
j_call: TRBJ2-3
clone_size: -
d_call: -

cdr3_aa: CASLAGGPNTEAFF
cdr3_nt: TGTGCCAGTCTCGCGGGGGGGCCGAACACTGAAGCTTTCTTT
v_call: TRBV27
j_call: TRBJ1-1
clone_size: -
d_call: -

cdr3_aa: CAWSVILDEQFF
cdr3_nt: TGTGCCTGGAGTGTAATTCTAGATGAGCAGTTCTTC
v_call: TRBV30
j_call: TRBJ2-1
clone_size: few
d_call: -

cdr3_aa: CASSLEGNTEAFF
cdr3_nt: TGCGCCAGCAGCTTAGAAGGGAACACTGAAGCTTTCTTT
v_call: TRBV5-1
j_call: TRBJ1-1
clone_size: -
d_call: -

cdr3_aa: CASSDRAEAEKLFF
cdr3_nt: TGTGCCAGCAGTGATAGGGCGGAGGCAGAAAAACTGTTTTTT
v_call: TRBV6-1
j_call: TRBJ1-4
clone_size: -
d_call: -

cdr3_aa: CASSRGLAGIPLSYNEQFF
cdr3_nt: TGTGCCAGCAGCAGGGGACTAGCGGGGATCCCCCTCTCCTACAATGAGCAGTTCTTC
v_call: TRBV9
j_call: TRBJ2-1
clone_size: -
d_call: TRBD2

cdr3_aa: CAWAQQTGGNQPQHF
cdr3_nt: TGTGCCTGGGCACAGCAAACAGGGGGCAATCAGCCCCAGCATTTT
v_call: TRBV30
j_call: TRBJ1-5
clone_size: few
d_call: TRBD1

cdr3_aa: CASSYSVRATQYF
cdr3_nt: TGTGCCAGCAGTTACTCGGTGCGGGCCACGCAGTATTTT
v_call: TRBV6-5
j_call: TRBJ2-3
clone_size: -
d_call: -

cdr3_aa: CASSGWNSYNEQFF
cdr3_nt: TGTGCCAGCAGCGGATGGAATTCCTACAATGAGCAGTTCTTC
v_call: TRBV7-2
j_call: TRBJ2-1
clone_size: -
d_call: -

cdr3_aa: CASSPRTVGTQYF
cdr3_nt: TGTGCCAGCAGCCCGAGAACTGTGGGGACCCAGTACTTC
v_call: TRBV14
j_call: TRBJ2-5
clone_size: -
d_call: -

cdr3_aa: CSVAGQLQETQYF
cdr3_nt: TGCAGCGTAGCGGGACAGCTCCAAGAGACCCAGTACTTC
v_call: TRBV29-1
j_call: TRBJ2-5
clone_size: few
d_call: -

cdr3_aa: CASSFRSQNSPLHF
cdr3_nt: TGTGCCAGCAGCTTCCGCAGTCAGAATTCACCCCTCCACTTT
v_call: TRBV7-9
j_call: TRBJ1-6
clone_size: -
d_call: -

cdr3_aa: CASQRTGTLGEKLFF
cdr3_nt: TGTGCCAGCCAGCGGACAGGGACTTTGGGTGAAAAACTGTTTTTT
v_call: TRBV6-5
j_call: TRBJ1-4
clone_size: -
d_call: TRBD1

cdr3_aa: CASSPRGSGGEGTQYF
cdr3_nt: TGTGCCAGCAGCCCGCGGGGTAGCGGGGGGGAGGGTACGCAGTATTTT
v_call: TRBV7-2
j_call: TRBJ2-3
clone_size: few
d_call: TRBD2

cdr3_aa: CASSLAADLGQTQYF
cdr3_nt: TGTGCCAGCAGCTTAGCGGCCGATCTCGGTCAGACCCAGTACTTC
v_call: TRBV7-2
j_call: TRBJ2-5
clone_size: few
d_call: -

cdr3_aa: CASSDSLTRSSPPETQYF
cdr3_nt: TGTGCCAGCAGTGACTCCCTAACACGCTCTAGCCCTCCGGAGACCCAGTACTTC
v_call: TRBV25-1
j_call: TRBJ2-5
clone_size: few
d_call: -

cdr3_aa: CASSRGSSGNTIYF
cdr3_nt: TGTGCCAGCAGCCGAGGGAGCTCTGGAAACACCATATATTTT
v_call: TRBV27
j_call: TRBJ1-3
clone_size: few
d_call: -

cdr3_aa: CASRVDNYEQYF
cdr3_nt: TGTGCCAGCAGGGTGGACAACTACGAGCAGTACTTC
v_call: TRBV2
j_call: TRBJ2-7
clone_size: -
d_call: -

cdr3_aa: CASSSTGDRTQYF
cdr3_nt: TGTGCCAGCAGCTCGACAGGGGACAGGACCCAGTACTTC
v_call: TRBV11-3
j_call: TRBJ2-5
clone_size: -
d_call: TRBD1

cdr3_aa: CASSQGQNTEAFF
cdr3_nt: TGTGCCAGCAGCCAGGGACAGAACACTGAAGCTTTCTTT
v_call: TRBV6-6
j_call: TRBJ1-1
clone_size: few
d_call: -

cdr3_aa: CASRGLAAGNEQFF
cdr3_nt: TGTGCCAGTAGGGGGCTAGCTGCGGGAAATGAGCAGTTCTTC
v_call: TRBV19
j_call: TRBJ2-1
clone_size: -
d_call: -

cdr3_aa: CASSSQAQAYGYTF
cdr3_nt: TGTGCCAGCAGCTCTCAGGCCCAGGCCTATGGCTACACCTTC
v_call: TRBV7-9
j_call: TRBJ1-2
clone_size: -
d_call: -

cdr3_aa: CASSFSGRAIDTQYF
cdr3_nt: TGTGCCAGCAGCTTCAGCGGGAGGGCCATAGATACGCAGTATTTT
v_call: TRBV7-2
j_call: TRBJ2-3
clone_size: few
d_call: TRBD2

cdr3_aa: CASSPSLRDNTDTQYF
cdr3_nt: TGCGCCAGCAGCCCCTCCCTTCGGGACAACACAGATACGCAGTATTTT
v_call: TRBV5-1
j_call: TRBJ2-3
clone_size: -
d_call: -

cdr3_aa: CASSNWDISSKTQYF
cdr3_nt: TGTGCCTCCTCCAACTGGGACATCTCCTCCAAGACCCAGTACTTC
v_call: TRBV11-2
j_call: TRBJ2-5
clone_size: -
d_call: -

cdr3_aa: CASSYLAESPQHF
cdr3_nt: TGTGCCAGCAGTTACTTAGCAGAATCGCCCCAGCATTTT
v_call: TRBV6-5
j_call: TRBJ1-5
clone_size: -
d_call: -

cdr3_aa: CAWSVRDLAEAFF
cdr3_nt: TGTGCCTGGAGTGTTCGGGACCTAGCAGAAGCTTTCTTT
v_call: TRBV30
j_call: TRBJ1-1
clone_size: few
d_call: -

cdr3_aa: CASSQDSYEQYF
cdr3_nt: TGCGCCAGCAGCCAAGACTCCTACGAGCAGTACTTC
v_call: TRBV4-3
j_call: TRBJ2-7
clone_size: -
d_call: -

cdr3_aa: CASSRDSIYEQYF
cdr3_nt: TGTGCCAGTAGTAGGGACAGTATCTACGAGCAGTACTTC
v_call: TRBV19
j_call: TRBJ2-7
clone_size: few
d_call: TRBD1

cdr3_aa: CASSEFEGGTEAFF
cdr3_nt: TGTGCCAGCAGTGAATTTGAGGGAGGGACTGAAGCTTTCTTT
v_call: TRBV2
j_call: TRBJ1-1
clone_size: -
d_call: -

cdr3_aa: CASSYSRGNTEAFF
cdr3_nt: TGTGCCAGCAGTTACTCGAGAGGGAACACTGAAGCTTTCTTT
v_call: TRBV6-5
j_call: TRBJ1-1
clone_size: -
d_call: -

cdr3_aa: CASSVVGLTDTQYF
cdr3_nt: TGTGCCAGCAGCGTAGTGGGGCTCACAGATACGCAGTATTTT
v_call: TRBV9
j_call: TRBJ2-3
clone_size: -
d_call: -